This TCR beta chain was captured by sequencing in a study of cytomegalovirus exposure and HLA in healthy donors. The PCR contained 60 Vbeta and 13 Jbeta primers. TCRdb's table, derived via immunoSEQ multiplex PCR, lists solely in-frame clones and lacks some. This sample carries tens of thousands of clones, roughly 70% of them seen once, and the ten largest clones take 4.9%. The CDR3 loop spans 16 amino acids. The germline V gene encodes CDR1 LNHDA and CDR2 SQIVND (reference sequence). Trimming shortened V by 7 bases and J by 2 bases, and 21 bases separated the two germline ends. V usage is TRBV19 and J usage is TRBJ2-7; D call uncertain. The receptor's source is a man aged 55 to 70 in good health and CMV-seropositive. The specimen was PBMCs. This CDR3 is CASKKNYNAGPYEQYF. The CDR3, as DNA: TGTGCCAGTAAAAAAAACTACAATGCCGGCCCCTACGAGCAGTACTTC.